This T cell receptor (beta chain) was captured in a study of breast tumors, draining lymph nodes, adjacent tissues (dated by TCRdb to 2015 to 2016). Concerning the study at large: TCR beta repertoires were compared across tumor, adjacent nontumor tissue and axillary lymph nodes obtained from breast cancer patients. In human breast cancer, the study set out to assess how tumor, surrounding tissue and draining lymph node repertoires relate to one another and whether T cells might be exchanged between them.

The axillary draining lymph nodes of breast cancer patients were the source of the lymph node samples. Overall study outcomes, separate from this receptor: Tumor T-cell repertoires showed less diversity than lymph node repertoires and more diversity than nontumor tissue repertoires, and tumor T-cell repertoires showed preferential V and J gene usage. The study presented the conclusion that tumor T cells originate in lymph nodes as consistent with a hypothesis, not as something directly demonstrated. In luminal-like breast cancer, tumor and nontumor tissue repertoires resembled each other significantly more than in basal-like breast cancer. The data were judged consistent with most tumor T cells deriving from the lymph node and then expanding within tumor tissue.

CDR1 and CDR2 were assigned from the germline V gene as SGDLS and YYNGEE. CDR3 length: 13 amino acids, cysteine to phenylalanine. The kept DNA is CDR3 alone, 39 bases in frame from the first base. V drops 3 bases and J drops 7 bases, leaving 13 bases in between. Comments on this clonotype: No cognate antigen has been identified for it. Nothing much larger sits one base from this clone, and base qualities are not available.

Sequencing was performed on an Illumina HiSeq 2000. TCR beta chain libraries were generated by multiplex PCR amplification. The amplified TCR beta chain products were analyzed by high-throughput sequencing. TCRdb cleaned the public reads at Q25 with fastp, built clones with MiXCR and kept in-frame beta chains. Rows with a matching CDR3 protein are joined into one entry that keeps the most common DNA and genes. Across this sample there are under 250,000 distinct CDR3 sequences, with around 32% seen only once. Of the sample, 1.4% is held by the ten largest clones. Recombination joined TRBV9 with TRBJ1-2; the D gene assignment is ambiguous. Sequenced input: axillary lymph node tissue. This TCR was recovered from a female donor with breast cancer. Some clones in this sample may be carry-over from other donors' samples. CDR3 region: CASSGWTISGYTF. DNA sequence: TGTGCCAGCAGCGGGTGGACCATTAGTGGCTACACCTTC.